The 26 T cell receptor beta chains listed next were all sequenced from one sample in a study of blood T cell repertoires in COVID-19. Using immunoSEQ multiplex PCR, the repertoire was profiled, and TCRdb retains in-frame clones only, with some absent. The table records about 100,000 clones, approximately 80% of them present only once. The source material was peripheral blood. These receptors were taken from a man aged 55 to 70 with active or convalescent COVID-19.

The chain joins TRBV20-1 to TRBJ2-7, with D possibly TRBD2 on 5 matching bases. Trimming took off 3 bases at V and 3 bases at J, with 6 bases between the two ends. The CDR3 loop spans 11 amino acids. CDR1 is DFQATT and CDR2 is SNEGSKA in the germline V gene (reference sequence). The CDR3 nucleotides are TGCAGTGCTAGCCGGGGCTACGAGCAGTACTTC. This codes for CSASRGYEQYF.

The rearrangement joins TRBV5-6 to TRBJ2-7; TRBD1 aligns across 7 bases. The CDR3 sequence is 14 residues long. Germline V lookup: CDR1 SGHDT, CDR2 YYEEEE. V lost 4 bases to trimming and J lost 3 bases; unmatched junction nucleotides: 7. CDR3 loop: CASSPPGQIYEQYF. The CDR3 DNA is TGTGCCAGCAGCCCCCCGGGACAGATCTACGAGCAGTACTTC.

The chain couples TRBV12-1 to TRBJ2-5; no DNA check was done on the table's D call, TRBD1. TRBV12-1 is deemed a pseudogene. This CDR3 region has 16 residues. CDR3 in DNA: TGTGCCAGCAGCAGGTTAGATGACAGGGTCGGACAGACCCAGTACTTC. Amino acid sequence: CASSRLDDRVGQTQYF.

This chain joins TRBV2 and TRBJ1-2; 11 nucleotides agree with TRBD1. Germline V gene lookup returns CDR1 SNHLY and CDR2 FYNNEI. Trimming cost V 6 bases and J 4 bases; bases outside gene matches: 4. This CDR3 is built from 14 residues. CDR3 in amino acids: CASSGQGATYGYTF. CDR3 in DNA: TGTGCCAGCAGCGGACAGGGGGCGACCTATGGCTACACCTTC.

The gene calls are TRBV28 and TRBJ2-7, with TRBD1 matching over 8 bases. CDR1 and CDR2 from the germline V gene are MDHEN and SYDVKM. Trimming removed 7 bases from V and 3 bases from J; junction bases left unmatched: 5. This CDR3 has 13 residues. Written as DNA, the CDR3 is TGTGCCAGCACACCGGGACAGGTCTACGAGCAGTACTTC. Protein product: CASTPGQVYEQYF.

The rearrangement joins TRBV7-9 to TRBJ2-2; perhaps TRBD2 as D (5 bases). Between the trimmed V and J ends, which lost 0 bases and 3 bases, there was a span of 17 bases. Per germline, CDR1 SEHNR and CDR2 FQNEAQ (reference sequence). The CDR3 is made up of 18 amino acids. The CDR3 reads CASSLAVRRRIDTGELFF. In DNA form, the CDR3 reads TGTGCCAGCAGCTTAGCAGTTAGGAGGAGAATAGACACCGGGGAGCTGTTTTTT. Using reference TRBV7-9 and TRBJ2-2 for the parts outside the CDR3, the full variable domain is DTGVSQNPRHKITKRGQNVTFRCDPISEHNRLYWYRQTLGQGPEFLTYFQNEAQLEKSRLLSDRFSAERPKGSFSTLEIQRTEQGDSAMYLCASSLAVRRRIDTGELFFGEGSRLTVL.

Worth noting for this clone: An end of the junction differs from the germline gene, which may be a read error. V gene TRBV7-9 combines with J gene TRBJ2-1; 9 positions match TRBD2. Germline V gene sequence: CDR1 SEHNR, CDR2 FQNEAQ (reference sequence). CDR3 size: 13 residues. The CDR3 is CASDLAGLQGQVF. Here the CDR3 DNA reads TGTGCCAGTGATCTAGCGGGGCTCCAGGGTCAGGTCTTC.

The rearrangement joins TRBV29-1 to TRBJ1-2, with TRBD1 matching over 11 bases. Germline CDR1 and CDR2: SQVTM and ANQGSEA. The CDR3 loop spans 14 amino acids. J was trimmed by 8 bases and V by 4 bases; bases with no gene match: 9. The CDR3 DNA sequence: TGCAGCGTTGTTGCGGGACAGGGGGTTTCCGGCTACACCTTC. It is translated as CSVVAGQGVSGYTF. Supplemented by reference TRBV29-1 and TRBJ1-2, the full variable domain reads SAVISQKPSRDICQRGTSLTIQCQVDSQVTMMFWYRQQPGQSLTLIATANQGSEATYESGFVIDKFPISRPNLTFSTLTVSNMSPEDSSIYLCSVVAGQGVSGYTFGSGTRLTVV.

This chain uses TRBV14 with TRBJ2-7, with 15 bases fitting TRBD2. Trimming cost V 4 bases and J 3 bases; bases outside gene matches: 13. This CDR3 spans 19 amino acids. The germline V gene has CDR1 SGHDN and CDR2 FVKESK. The CDR3 region is CASSRLTGTSGRMGYEQYF. The CDR3 coding sequence is TGTGCCAGCAGCCGACTCACCGGGACTAGCGGGAGGATGGGCTACGAGCAGTACTTC. Full variable domain (missing parts from reference TRBV14 and TRBJ2-7): EAGVTQFPSHSVIEKGQTVTLRCDPISGHDNLYWYRRVMGKEIKFLLHFVKESKQDESGMPNNRFLAERTGGTYSTLKVQPAELEDSGVYFCASSRLTGTSGRMGYEQYFGPGTRLTVT.

This chain joins TRBV28 and TRBJ2-1, with 8 bases matching TRBD2. Germline trimming cut 2 bases from V and 3 bases from J; bases unmatched to any gene: 3. The V gene's germline CDR1 is MDHEN and CDR2 SYDVKM. This CDR3 has 15 residues. The CDR3 spells CASSLVRGGYNEQFF. The CDR3, as DNA: TGTGCCAGCAGTTTAGTCCGGGGGGGCTACAATGAGCAGTTCTTC.

The chain couples TRBV28 to TRBJ1-2; D is unclear. From germline, CDR1 is MDHEN and CDR2 SYDVKM. Trimming shortened V by 5 bases and J by 0 bases, and 10 bases separated the two germline ends. The CDR3 totals 14 residues. The CDR3 spells CASSIQLPNYGYTF. DNA of the CDR3: TGTGCCAGCAGTATACAGCTCCCTAACTATGGCTACACCTTC.

This sequence joins TRBV6-5 and TRBJ1-4; TRBD1 is a possible D gene (6 bases). The V gene lost 6 bases and the J gene lost 8 bases, with 16 bases spanning the gap. CDR1 and CDR2 (germline): MNHEY, SVGAGI. This CDR3 comprises 14 residues. DNA of the CDR3: TGTGCCAGCAGCAGGACAGACTATGGCGAAAAACTGTTTTTT. Translating gives CASSRTDYGEKLFF.

Only a few counts were recorded for this clone. The chain recombines TRBV7-8 with TRBJ1-1; TRBD1 matches at 7 bases. Germline V gives CDR1 SGHVS, CDR2 FQNEAQ. CDR3 length: 13 residues. With 3 bases clipped from V and 5 bases from J, the junction kept 3 bases outside the gene matches. CDR3 sequence reads: CASSLSGGTEAFF. DNA of the CDR3: TGTGCCAGCAGCTTGTCAGGGGGTACTGAAGCTTTCTTT.

This clone was recorded at least ten times. V is TRBV19 and J is TRBJ1-1, with D tentatively TRBD1 (6 bases). In germline, CDR1 is LNHDA, CDR2 SQIVND (reference sequence). CDR3 length equals 14 residues. V dropped 1 base and J dropped 1 base, with 7 bases sitting between them. CDR3 sequence (DNA): TGTGCCAGTAGTATAGGGGGACAGAACACTGAAGCTTTCTTT. Its translation: CASSIGGQNTEAFF.

This chain connects TRBV21-1 to TRBJ2-1; TRBD2, the table's D call, lacks a check against the DNA. TRBV21-1 is classified as a pseudogene. This CDR3 contains 18 residues. The CDR3 reads CAGASTSGFLLAYNEQFF. CDR3 coding DNA: TGTGCCGGCGCATCGACTAGCGGGTTCTTACTCGCCTACAATGAGCAGTTCTTC.

The rearrangement uses TRBV6-5 and TRBJ2-2; D is uncertain. The CDR3 length is 14 residues. Germline V gives CDR1 MNHEY, CDR2 SVGAGI. Trimming pared 5 bases from V and 5 bases from J, leaving 12 bases between. The CDR3 nucleotides read TGTGCCAGCAGTCCCGAGAGCCCTACCGGGGAGCTGTTTTTT. The encoded protein is CASSPESPTGELFF.

The chain has TRBV30 and TRBJ2-7; 10 bases match TRBD1. The CDR3 length is 14 residues. Germline CDR1 GTSNPN, CDR2 SVGIG (reference sequence). J was trimmed by 3 bases and V by 1 base; bases with no gene match: 3. CDR3: CAWSAWDRGYEQYF. The CDR3 DNA sequence: TGTGCCTGGAGTGCATGGGACAGGGGCTACGAGCAGTACTTC.

The rearrangement links TRBV27 to TRBJ2-7; D is uncertain. Per germline, CDR1 MNHEY and CDR2 SMNVEV (reference sequence). The CDR3 covers 9 residues. V was trimmed by 11 bases and J by 7 bases, leaving 9 bases between them. The CDR3, as DNA: TGTGCCGGCCCCCTGGAGCAGTACGTC. It translates to CAGPLEQYV.

This rearrangement joins TRBV5-6 to TRBJ1-2, with a possible D match to TRBD1 (6 bases). This CDR3 spans 16 amino acids. V was clipped by 4 bases and J by 5 bases, with 21 bases between them. The germline CDR1 and CDR2 sequences are SGHDT and YYEEEE. Here the CDR3 reads CASSHGRGLFQYGYTF. The DNA for the CDR3 is TGTGCCAGCAGCCATGGAAGGGGGTTGTTTCAGTATGGCTACACCTTC.

Only a few counts were recorded for this clone. The V and J genes are TRBV11-2 and TRBJ1-4; possibly TRBD1 for D (6 bases). V lost 4 bases to trimming and J lost 4 bases, with 10 bases between them. Germline CDR1 SGHAT, CDR2 FQNNGV. The CDR3 consists of 14 residues. CDR3 DNA: TGTGCCAGCAGCTCGACAGGCCTTAATGAAAAACTGTTTTTT. The encoded protein is CASSSTGLNEKLFF.

The chain recombines TRBV5-4 with TRBJ2-3, with a weak D call TRBD2 (5 bases). Germline V gene lookup returns CDR1 SGHNT and CDR2 YYREEE (reference sequence). The CDR3 extends over 16 amino acids. The germline V and J ends were trimmed by 2 bases and 3 bases, with 16 bases remaining between them. The CDR3 region has the DNA TGTGCCAGCAGCTTAAGAGGGAGAACTAGTACAGATACGCAGTATTTT. Protein: CASSLRGRTSTDTQYF.

The chain links TRBV28 to TRBJ2-1; tentative D call: TRBD1 (6 bases). V was clipped by 2 bases and J by 8 bases, with 16 bases between them. CDR1 is MDHEN, CDR2 SYDVKM, per germline. This CDR3 has 15 residues. CDR3: CASSLIQGGQDEQFF. CDR3 DNA: TGTGCCAGCAGTTTAATACAGGGTGGGCAGGATGAGCAGTTCTTC.

The rearrangement joins TRBV6-5 to TRBJ1-6; no clear D. CDR3 size: 15 residues. V dropped 2 bases and J dropped 6 bases, with 11 bases sitting between them. Germline V gene lookup returns CDR1 MNHEY and CDR2 SVGAGI. Here the CDR3 reads CASSYDVLSNSPLHF. CDR3 DNA: TGTGCCAGCAGTTACGATGTATTGAGTAATTCACCCCTCCACTTT.

DNA for the CDR3: TGTGCCAGCAGCCCCTCTTCGGGGGTGGATACGCAGTATTTT. Translated, it gives CASSPSSGVDTQYF. J is TRBJ2-3 and V is TRBV3-1 (or the pseudogene TRBV3-2); weak D call: TRBD2 (6 bases). The germline V and J ends were trimmed by 4 bases and 6 bases, with 14 bases remaining between them. The germline CDR1 and CDR2 sequences are LGHDT and YNNKEL (reference sequence). The CDR3 length is 14 residues.

V and J are TRBV29-1 and TRBJ2-4, with TRBD1 identical over 9 bases. Looked up from germline, CDR1 is SQVTM and CDR2 is ANQGSEA. The CDR3 loop spans 13 amino acids. Trimming took 6 bases from V and 3 from J; bases not matched to a gene: 3. The CDR3 region has the DNA TGCAGCGTGGGACAGGGAGGCAAAAACATTCAGTACTTC. Protein sequence: CSVGQGGKNIQYF.

The rearrangement joins TRBV6-5 to TRBJ2-1; D possibly corresponds to TRBD2 (6 bases). Trimming cost V 6 bases and J 0 bases, with 12 bases left between them. This CDR3 is 15 amino acids long. Germline assignment: CDR1 MNHEY and CDR2 SVGAGI. CDR3 sequence: CASRLAASSYNEQFF. In nucleotides, the CDR3 is TGTGCCAGCAGACTAGCCGCAAGCTCCTACAATGAGCAGTTCTTC.